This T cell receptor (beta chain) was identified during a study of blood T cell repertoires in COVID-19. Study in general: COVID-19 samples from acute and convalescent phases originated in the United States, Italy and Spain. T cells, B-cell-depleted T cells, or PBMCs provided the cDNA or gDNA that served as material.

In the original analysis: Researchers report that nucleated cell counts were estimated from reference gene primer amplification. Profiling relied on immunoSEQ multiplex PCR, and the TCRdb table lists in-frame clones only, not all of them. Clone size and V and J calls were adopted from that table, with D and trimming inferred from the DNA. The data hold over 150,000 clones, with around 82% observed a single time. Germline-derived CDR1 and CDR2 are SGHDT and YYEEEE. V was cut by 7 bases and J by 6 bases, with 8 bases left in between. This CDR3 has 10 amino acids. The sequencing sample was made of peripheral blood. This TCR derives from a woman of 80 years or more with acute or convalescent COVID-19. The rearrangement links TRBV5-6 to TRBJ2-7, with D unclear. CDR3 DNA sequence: TGTGCCAGCGGTCGAGGCGAGCAGTACTTC. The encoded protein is CASGRGEQYF.